The T cell receptor (beta chain) described here comes from a study of graft-versus-host responses after intestinal transplantation. The overall study: Recipients underwent multivisceral, liver-intestinal, or isolated intestinal transplants. Anti-thymocyte globulin induction preceded approximately three years of tacrolimus and steroid maintenance in all recipients.

The trim removed 2 bases at V and 1 base at J, leaving 6 bases unmatched. Germline CDR1 and CDR2: SGHVS and FNYEAQ. The CDR3 extends over 16 amino acids. Study-level points and caveats: The marrow of recipients harbored GvH clones, and ileum or blood showed some of them first. The study associated peak circulating GvH clone levels with early post-transplant HvG declines.

The assay was immunoSEQ multiplex PCR, and TCRdb's table has in-frame clones only and misses some. Among 81,000 or so clones listed, about 93% were seen once. As concerns this clone: Its antigen remains unknown.

The sample consisted of unstimulated CD8+ T cells sorted from spleen or lymph node cells, taken before transplant. The clonotype was recovered from a human donor who was the organ donor for an intestinal transplant. The genes are TRBV7-6 and TRBJ2-7; 9 bases match TRBD2. Written as DNA, the CDR3 is TGTGCCAGCAGCTTACTGAAGCGGGGGGTTTCCTACGAGCAGTACTTC. Encoded protein: CASSLLKRGVSYEQYF.